This T cell receptor beta chain was retrieved from a study of T cell repertoires in urothelial bladder cancer. Study overall: Resected lesion stages: three cT0, three cTa, three cT1, three cT2+. General observations from the study: Median T cells were around 5,600 in carcinoma and roughly 26,000 in benign specimens. Infiltrating lymphocytes: median around 2% in carcinoma versus approximately 13% in benign specimens. A single clone reached around 2% in benign versus up to 17% in carcinoma.

V shed 0 bases and J 7 bases; nucleotides not matched to a gene: 8. CDR1 and CDR2 from the germline V gene are MNHEY and SVGAGI. The length of the CDR3 is 16 residues. Some clones are missing from TCRdb's copy, which holds only in-frame ones; the method was immunoSEQ multiplex PCR. The table has 5,000 to 6,500 clones, around 75% seen once. Note on this clone: No antigen is known for it.

This TCR was sampled from a human donor with urothelial carcinoma. V is TRBV6-5 and J is TRBJ2-1; TRBD2 aligns across 8 bases. Material: tumor-infiltrating cells from bladder cancer. The CDR3 protein is CASSYSSGGRLNEQFF. In nucleotides, the CDR3 is TGTGCCAGCAGTTACTCGAGCGGGGGTCGTTTAAATGAGCAGTTCTTC.